The source of this T cell receptor beta chain is a study of blood T cells in healthy people across ages (dated by TCRdb to between 2015 and 2016). Background for the entire study: In model experiments, template switching captured roughly one uniquely barcoded TCR beta cDNA molecule for every two T cells. The study measured age-related changes in TCR beta repertoire diversity using deep sequencing normalized with unique cDNA molecular identifiers. For two donors (one aged 18 to 30 and one aged 80 or older), the study analyzed two additional independent replicas of 1 million unique cDNA reads from the same blood draw. The donors were divided into four age groups: young (average around 15 years), middle-aged (roughly 42), aged (approximately 62) and long-lived (roughly 88). Overall results and qualifications from the work: Total diversity estimates from one million sequenced T cells were considered lower bounds and underestimates. A strong correlation was found between observed TCR beta diversity and the percentage of naive T cells measured by flow cytometry. Observed TCR beta diversity per million T cells fell roughly linearly with age, and a significant reduction was already apparent by age around 44. Compared with the aged group, the long-lived group had more naive CD4+ T cells, fewer expanded clones and increased TCR diversity, suggesting age selection. Donor CMV infection status was unknown, potentially confounding age-related changes in expanded clonotypes. Because profiling used bulk unsorted PBMCs, naive and antigen-experienced compartments could not be compared conclusively.

Reading the germline V gene gives CDR1 SQVTM and CDR2 ANQGSEA. From cysteine to phenylalanine, the CDR3 is 13 amino acids long. Solely the CDR3 DNA is kept, with 39 bases framed from the first base. The V end loses 6 bases and the J end loses 7 bases, and a stretch of 16 bases separates them. The donors were roughly 39 Caucasian individuals from Russia, aged about 6 to 100 years, who were systemically healthy. Each donor gave roughly 9 milliliters of peripheral blood, drawn into EDTA-treated Vacutainer tubes. Ficoll-Paque density-gradient centrifugation was used to isolate PBMCs, with at least 6 million obtained per sample. Trizol reagent was used to extract total RNA from the PBMCs, yielding at least 5.5 micrograms per sample. Naive CD45RAhigh/CD27high T cell percentages were measured by flow cytometry on a PBMC aliquot from every donor. The receptor library was made with 5' RACE. The sequencing machine was an Illumina HiSeq 2500. A second roughly 7 to 12 cycle PCR used a sample-barcoded 5' primer and a J-beta primer mix. Each TCR beta cDNA molecule received a unique molecular identifier from a template-switch 5' adaptor carrying 12 random nucleotides. Each sample yielded at least 2.5 million CDR3-containing paired-end reads. First-strand cDNA synthesis was performed from all RNA using the Mint cDNA synthesis kit, with priming by a TRBC-specific oligonucleotide. All cDNA was treated with uracil-DNA glycosylase and then went through a first 18-cycle PCR with the universal primers M1SS and BC2_uni_R. As for how the authors treated the data: Normalization of each sample was performed by random selection of 1 million high-quality reads, each carrying a distinct molecular identifier. Reads with shared molecular identifiers were discarded instead of being binned into consensus sequences. CDR3 identification, clonotype clustering and error correction used MiTCR with a Q25 quality threshold and the strictest error-elimination algorithm. Lower-bound total TCR beta diversity was estimated with a nonparametric unseen species model using Euler transformation. TCRdb reran the public reads through fastp at Q25 and MiXCR, keeping productive beta chains. Merged by CDR3 protein, the rows form single entries marked with the most common genes and DNA. Clone size and V and J calls follow TCRdb, not the original study. For this sample the table gives hundreds of thousands of distinct CDR3 sequences, of which more than 25% were detected only once. Together, the top ten hold over 2.5% of the sample.

Of note for this clonotype: Its antigen target is currently unknown. Base qualities are not provided; no much larger clone lies one nucleotide away.

The sample was also linked to a second study, of T cells of mothers and their children. As that second study puts it: The donors were nine systemically healthy Caucasian individuals, made up of three mothers and their six children. cDNA synthesis used all of the extracted RNA, with approximately 1.4 ug of RNA in each 15 ul reaction. In the second PCR, sample barcodes and 2-4 random nucleotides were introduced via the M1S primer. More than 8 million TCR beta CDR3 reads were obtained from each mother, and some 3.3 million reads were obtained from each child. Thymic selection similarly shapes TCR recombination output in related and unrelated pairs, with minor effect from inherited differences. Related mother-child pairs always showed normalized repertoire overlap that was slightly higher than in unrelated mother-child pairs, though the difference was never significant. No persistent microchimeric T cell clones were detected, at a sensitivity of approximately 100 clones per million clonotypes. Deep NGS was used in the study to compare the TCR beta repertoires of mothers and children and to look for features that separate related mother-child pairs from unrelated individuals. On average, the children were roughly 10 +/- 4 years old, while the mothers were roughly 36 +/- 4 years old. After adapters were ligated using NEBNext reagents, the libraries underwent 100+100 nt paired-end sequencing on an Illumina HiSeq 2000. To prevent cross-contamination, the mother and child libraries were prepared one month apart and sequenced in separate runs. For each donor, between about 450,000 and 2,300,000 distinct TCR beta clonotypes were identified. Naive TCR beta clonotypes were estimated from low-frequency clonotypes matched to each donor's FACS-determined naive share, without sorting.

The TCR comes from a boy aged 5 to 17 in good health. The chain couples TRBV29-1 to TRBJ2-1; the D gene remains uncertain. Sequencing used blood. The nucleotide sequence reads as follows: TGCAGCGTCTTTTCGGACCATGAGAATGAGCAGTTCTTC. Translation gives CSVFSDHENEQFF.